This entry lists 2 T cell receptor beta chains sequenced from one sample in a study of vaccination and CD4 T cells after COVID-19. What these receptors recognize is not known. The Oncomine TCR Beta short-read assay was applied to DNA of cultured CD4+ T cells. TCRdb re-derived calls from the PCR reads in MiXCR, one entry per CDR3 protein. The sample yields 13,000 or so distinct CDR3 sequences, roughly 45% seen once. As for treatment: approximately 10-day PBMC culture with coronavirus spike peptide pools or control peptides (ViraFEST assay). Source material: CD4+ T cells from blood, cultured in vitro. Receptor source: a human donor who had recovered from COVID-19.

The table lists this clonotype with a few counts. V gene TRBV29-1 combines with J gene TRBJ1-5; 10 nucleotides agree with TRBD1. CDR1 is SQVTM and CDR2 is ANQGSEA in the germline V gene. The CDR3 has 14 residues. The trim removed 3 bases at V and 6 bases at J, leaving 5 bases unmatched. This CDR3 is CSVDRDRGLQPQHF. The CDR3 DNA reads as TGCAGCGTTGACCGAGACAGGGGGCTTCAGCCCCAGCATTTT.

The rearrangement joins TRBV9 to TRBJ1-2; 8 nucleotides agree with TRBD1. From germline, CDR1 is SGDLS and CDR2 YYNGEE. The CDR3 totals 15 residues. Trimming at V came to 3 bases and at J to 4 bases, leaving 8 bases not matched to a gene. The CDR3: CASSASTGEAYGYTF. DNA of the CDR3: TGTGCCAGCAGCGCTTCGACAGGGGAGGCCTATGGCTACACCTTC.